Sequencing of this T cell receptor beta chain was carried out in a study of blood T cell repertoires in COVID-19. Whole-study context: The United States, Italy and Spain were the sources of the acute and convalescent COVID-19 samples. The analysed material was cDNA or gDNA that came from T cells, B-cell-depleted T cells, or PBMCs.

The V gene lost 2 bases and the J gene lost 0 bases, with 11 bases spanning the gap. The V gene's germline CDR1 is SGHTA and CDR2 FQGTGA. The CDR3 is made up of 16 amino acids. Study processing details: Quantification of nucleated cells was approximated via reference gene primer amplification. Here immunoSEQ multiplex PCR was the method, and the copy in TCRdb shows in-frame clones only, minus some. V and J calls and clone size are copied from that table; D and trimming were computed from the DNA. The profile shows tens of thousands of clones, about nine tenths of them singletons. Material: peripheral blood. The chain is built from TRBV7-3 and TRBJ2-1, with a tentative D call TRBD1 (6 bases). The clonotype originates from a man in his fifties or sixties with active COVID-19. The DNA of the CDR3 is TGTGCCAGCAGCTTACGTAGGGGGAGCTCCTACAATGAGCAGTTCTTC. It specifies CASSLRRGSSYNEQFF.